This TCR beta chain was retrieved from a study of blood T cells in healthy people across ages. Individuals who donated were healthy Caucasians from Russia aged roughly 6 to 90. PCR was performed a second time for about 7 to 11 cycles using a sample-barcoded 5' primer and a J-beta primer mix. TCRdb ran MiXCR on the 5' RACE reads and lists one entry per CDR3 protein. This table has about 760,000 distinct CDR3 sequences, 56% appearing once. Study conclusions and caveats: PBMCs went unsorted, and a conclusive naive versus antigen-experienced comparison was therefore prevented.

The CDR3 has 13 residues. Trimming shortened V by 6 bases and J by 2 bases, and 9 bases separated the two germline ends. From germline, CDR1 is SNHLY and CDR2 FYNNEI. To note about this clonotype: Its antigen is not identified.

This clonotype originated in a man in his forties or fifties in good health. The specimen was blood. The gene calls are TRBV2 and TRBJ2-3; TRBD1 is a possible D gene (5 bases). CDR3 DNA sequence: TGTGCCAGCAGGAGACAGCCCACAGATACGCAGTATTTT. As protein: CASRRQPTDTQYF.